This T cell receptor (beta chain) was recorded in a study of blood T cell repertoires in COVID-19. Study at large: Donors in the United States, Italy and Spain gave samples during acute or convalescent COVID-19. T cells, B-cell-depleted T cells, or PBMCs provided the cDNA or gDNA that served as material.

Per the original data handling: Reference gene primer amplification gave estimated nucleated cell counts. Profiling relied on immunoSEQ multiplex PCR, and the TCRdb table lists in-frame clones only, not all of them. For V, J and clone size, that table is used; D and trimming come from the DNA. This repertoire shows almost 55,000 clones, around 86% found once; its top ten account for about 7.8%. The ends were cut back, 0 bases at V and 2 bases at J, with 17 bases in the middle. The V gene's germline CDR1 is SGDLS and CDR2 YYNGEE. The CDR3 covers 17 residues. The material sequenced was peripheral blood. The receptor was isolated from a man aged 45-60 years with active COVID-19. The rearrangement links TRBV9 to TRBJ1-2; the D gene is possibly TRBD1 (5 bases). This CDR3 is CASSVGGLARGNYGYTF. The CDR3 nucleotides read TGTGCCAGCAGCGTAGGAGGTCTGGCGCGGGGGAACTATGGCTACACCTTC. Combining the CDR3 with reference TRBV9 and TRBJ1-2 gives the whole variable domain DSGVTQTPKHLITATGQRVTLRCSPRSGDLSVYWYQQSLDQGLQFLIQYYNGEERAKGNILERFSAQQFPDLHSELNLSSLELGDSALYFCASSVGGLARGNYGYTFGSGTRLTVV.